Below, 21 T cell receptor beta chains from the same sample are listed, as sequenced in a study of blood T cells in healthy people across ages. With a J-beta primer mix and a sample-barcoded 5' primer, a second PCR ran roughly 6 to 11 cycles. TCRdb called the 5' RACE reads again in MiXCR, with one record for every CDR3 protein. The repertoire holds 650,000 to 950,000 distinct CDR3 sequences, under 55% seen once, with under 20% in the top ten. The sample was blood. These receptors were collected from a man aged 60 to 75 in good health.

This clonotype has a handful of counts. This chain's CDR3 is CASSPNRVSNGYTF. The CDR3 bases are TGTGCCAGCAGCCCAAACAGAGTATCTAATGGCTACACCTTC. The chain joins TRBV7-2 to TRBJ1-2; D uncertain. In germline, CDR1 is SGHTA, CDR2 FQGNSA. CDR3 length: 14 residues. With 5 bases removed from V and 6 bases from J, the gap between germline ends came to 16 bases.

This clonotype was detected only once. The chain has TRBV27 and TRBJ2-4, with D possibly TRBD2 on 6 matching bases. CDR1 is MNHEY and CDR2 is SMNVEV in the germline V gene (reference sequence). The germline V and J ends were trimmed by 5 bases and 0 bases, with 11 bases remaining between them. This CDR3 contains 15 residues. CDR3 in amino acids: CASSLRGLAKNIQYF. The CDR3 region has the DNA TGTGCCAGCAGTCTCCGGGGACTAGCCAAAAACATTCAGTACTTC.

This sequence joins TRBV7-9 and TRBJ1-4; 7 nucleotides align to TRBD1. With V trimmed by 5 bases and J by 3 bases, 6 bases remained unmatched. Germline CDR1 reads SEHNR; CDR2 reads FQNEAQ (reference sequence). The CDR3 runs 15 residues. Here the CDR3 reads CASSVYRGSNEKLFF. The CDR3 DNA reads TGTGCCAGCAGCGTATACAGGGGATCTAATGAAAAACTGTTTTTT.

The genes are TRBV11-2 and TRBJ1-6; 7 bases line up with TRBD1. The V and J ends lost 4 bases and 3 bases, in that order; junction bases with no gene match: 6. The germline gives CDR1 SGHAT, CDR2 FQNNGV. CDR3 length: 16 residues. This CDR3 reads CASSSRGDSYNSPLHF. In DNA, the CDR3 is TGTGCCAGCAGCTCCAGGGGGGACAGCTATAATTCACCCCTCCACTTT.

This clonotype was found many times. This sequence joins TRBV20-1 and TRBJ2-1, with 7 bases lining up with TRBD1. V gave up 7 bases and J gave up 7 bases; unmatched junction bases: 7. CDR3 length equals 12 residues. The germline gives CDR1 DFQATT, CDR2 SNEGSKA (reference sequence). The CDR3 sequence: CSVSRQGNEQFF. CDR3 coding DNA: TGCAGTGTTTCAAGACAGGGAAATGAGCAGTTCTTC.

The CDR3 DNA reads TGCAGTGCTAGAGATCAGGCTTGGAGCGGGAGGGGCGCCGGGGAGCTGTTTTTT. Amino acids: CSARDQAWSGRGAGELFF. The rearrangement uses TRBV20-1 and TRBJ2-2; 10 bases are a match to TRBD2. Per germline, CDR1 DFQATT and CDR2 SNEGSKA (reference sequence). The V and J ends lost 0 bases and 6 bases, in that order; junction bases with no gene match: 13. The CDR3 extends over 18 amino acids.

The CDR3 region is CASSLGGTSAPTKETQYF. CDR3 DNA: TGTGCCAGCAGCTTAGGAGGGACTAGCGCTCCGACGAAAGAGACCCAGTACTTC. The gene calls are TRBV11-2 and TRBJ2-5; 10 bases align to TRBD2. CDR1 and CDR2 from the germline V gene are SGHAT and FQNNGV. The J segment lost 3 bases and the V segment lost 1 base, leaving 11 bases of the junction unmatched. This CDR3 comprises 18 residues.

The J gene is TRBJ2-3, the V gene TRBV20-1; weak D call: TRBD2 (6 bases). The V end was cut by 5 bases, the J end by 2 bases, with 14 bases between. Germline V gene sequence: CDR1 DFQATT, CDR2 SNEGSKA (reference sequence). CDR3 size: 14 residues. CDR3 sequence reads: CSAGGLHNTDTQYF. DNA of the CDR3: TGCAGTGCTGGGGGACTCCATAACACAGATACGCAGTATTTT.

This clonotype ranks as medium-sized (0.01 to 0.1%). This chain joins TRBV27 and TRBJ2-5, with no clear D. CDR3 size: 13 residues. V lost 1 base, J lost 2 bases, and 5 bases lay in between. Germline-derived CDR1 and CDR2 are MNHEY and SMNVEV (reference sequence). CDR3 DNA sequence: TGTGCCAGCAGTTTATGGGCTCAAGAGACCCAGTACTTC. Translation: CASSLWAQETQYF.

The chain is built from TRBV5-1 and TRBJ2-3; TRBD1 is a possible D gene (5 bases). The length of the CDR3 is 16 residues. The V and J ends lost 1 base and 0 bases respectively, with 12 bases between them. Germline CDR1 reads SGHRS; CDR2 reads YFSETQ. CDR3 nucleotide sequence: TGCGCCAGCAGCTTGATGGACACCTTTAGCACAGATACGCAGTATTTT. Translation: CASSLMDTFSTDTQYF.

This clonotype was counted ten times or more. The V call is TRBV27, the J call TRBJ2-7, with TRBD1 matching over 7 bases. The ends lost 4 bases at V and 6 bases at J; junction bases unmatched: 9. Germline V gene sequence: CDR1 MNHEY, CDR2 SMNVEV (reference sequence). CDR3 size: 14 residues. The CDR3 DNA reads as TGTGCCAGCAGTTCGGGGACAGCCGGTCTCGAGCAGTACTTC. This codes for CASSSGTAGLEQYF.

The chain couples TRBV5-1 to TRBJ2-3; maybe TRBD2 (6 bases). The CDR3 covers 15 residues. The germline CDR1 and CDR2 sequences are SGHRS and YFSETQ. Trimming cost V 4 bases and J 1 base, with 13 bases left between them. The CDR3 region is CASSPVGGGTDTQYF. The DNA of the CDR3 is TGCGCCAGCAGCCCCGTAGGCGGGGGCACAGATACGCAGTATTTT.

This clonotype was found a few times. The chain recombines TRBV11-2 with TRBJ2-1, with D possibly matching TRBD1 (5 bases). The CDR3 extends over 16 amino acids. CDR1 is SGHAT and CDR2 is FQNNGV in the germline V gene. V lost 1 base to trimming and J lost 4 bases, with 14 bases between them. The DNA of the CDR3 is TGTGCCAGCAGCTTAGTCAGGGTAGGGGTTTACAATGAGCAGTTCTTC. Translation: CASSLVRVGVYNEQFF.

For the CDR3, the DNA is TGTGCCACCAGTGATAGCACAGGGGTGACTAATGAGCAGTTCTTC. Protein: CATSDSTGVTNEQFF. The chain recombines TRBV24-1 with TRBJ2-1; 7 nucleotides line up with TRBD1. CDR1 is KGHDR and CDR2 is SFDVKD in the germline V gene. J was trimmed by 7 bases and V by 3 bases; bases with no gene match: 8. The CDR3 consists of 15 residues.

Remarks on this clonotype: One junction end does not reproduce the germline sequence, and a read error may be involved. The rearrangement joins TRBV11-3 to TRBJ2-7; 7 positions agree with TRBD1. The CDR3 is 15 residues long. CDR1 is SGHNT and CDR2 is YENEEA in the germline V gene. CDR3 amino acids: CASSSRQGEVNERYF. The CDR3 coding sequence is TGTGCCAGCAGCTCCCGACAGGGTGAAGTGAACGAGCGGTACTTC.

Of note for this clonotype: The junction departs from germline at one end; a sequencing error may be responsible. The chain is built from TRBV7-8 and TRBJ2-2; tentatively, D is TRBD1 (5 bases). The CDR3 length is 15 residues. Per germline, CDR1 SGHVS and CDR2 FQNEAQ. CDR3 DNA sequence: TGTGTCAGCAGCTTAGTCGCAGGGTTAACCGGGGAGCTGTTTTTT. It is translated as CVSSLVAGLTGELFF.

The rearrangement joins TRBV5-1 to TRBJ2-5; a weak D match, TRBD1 (5 bases). The CDR3 length is 14 residues. Deletions cut 4 bases from V and 11 bases from J, with 21 bases between. CDR1 and CDR2 (germline): SGHRS, YFSETQ. In nucleotides, the CDR3 is TGCGCCAGCAGCATTCAAACAGGTGACAATGAGCAGTACTTC. Protein: CASSIQTGDNEQYF.

The chain is built from TRBV24-1 and TRBJ2-3; 10 bases are a match to TRBD1. The V segment lost 3 bases and the J segment 0 bases; nucleotides outside the gene matches: 2. Germline V gene sequence: CDR1 KGHDR, CDR2 SFDVKD. The CDR3 contains 16 residues. The CDR3: CATSDMGQGSTDTQYF. CDR3 bases: TGTGCCACCAGTGATATGGGACAGGGGAGCACAGATACGCAGTATTTT.

The chain couples TRBV6-2 or TRBV6-3 to TRBJ1-2, with D tentatively TRBD1 (5 bases). Trimming stripped 6 bases from V and 4 bases from J, with 21 bases between. CDR1 and CDR2 (germline): MNHEY, SVGEGT. The CDR3 has 16 residues. In nucleotides, the CDR3 is TGTGCCAGCAGCAACGTTGGGGGGGGACCCTTCTATGGCTACACCTTC. This translates into CASSNVGGGPFYGYTF.

Points on this clonotype: The junction does not match germline at one end; this may be a read error. The rearrangement joins TRBV7-9 to TRBJ2-5, with 8 bases that match TRBD2. The CDR3 has 19 amino acids. The germline CDR1 and CDR2 sequences are SEHNR and FQNEAQ (reference sequence). The CDR3 protein is CAGRPQRGSKSDKQKTQYF. The CDR3 DNA reads TGTGCCGGCAGACCCCAGCGGGGGTCCAAGAGCGACAAACAAAAGACCCAGTACTTC.

In its sample, this clonotype was seen many times. J is TRBJ2-5 and V is TRBV12-3 or TRBV12-4, with TRBD1 identical over 10 bases. The CDR3 length is 14 residues. V gave up 5 bases and J gave up 5 bases; unmatched junction bases: 5. DNA for the CDR3: TGTGCCAGCAGTCCCCCGGACAGGGGGGAGACCCAGTACTTC. It yields the protein CASSPPDRGETQYF.